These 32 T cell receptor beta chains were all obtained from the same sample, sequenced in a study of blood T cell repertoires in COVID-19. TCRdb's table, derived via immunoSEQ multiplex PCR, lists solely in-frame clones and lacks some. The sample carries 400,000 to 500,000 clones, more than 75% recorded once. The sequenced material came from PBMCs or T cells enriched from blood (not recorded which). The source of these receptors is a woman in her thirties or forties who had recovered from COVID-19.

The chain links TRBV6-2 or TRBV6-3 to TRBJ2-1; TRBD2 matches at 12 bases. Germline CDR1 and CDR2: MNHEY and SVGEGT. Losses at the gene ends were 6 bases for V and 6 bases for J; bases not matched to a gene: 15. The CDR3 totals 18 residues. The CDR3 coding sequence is TGTGCCAGCAGCCAGGCGGGACTAGCGGGCCCGATAGGCAATGAGCAGTTCTTC. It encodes CASSQAGLAGPIGNEQFF.

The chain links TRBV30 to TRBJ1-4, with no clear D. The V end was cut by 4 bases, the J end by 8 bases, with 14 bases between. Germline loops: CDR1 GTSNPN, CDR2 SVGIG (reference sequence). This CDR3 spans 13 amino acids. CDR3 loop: CAWNSQPGEKLFF. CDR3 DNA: TGTGCCTGGAATTCCCAACCGGGGGAAAAACTGTTTTTT.

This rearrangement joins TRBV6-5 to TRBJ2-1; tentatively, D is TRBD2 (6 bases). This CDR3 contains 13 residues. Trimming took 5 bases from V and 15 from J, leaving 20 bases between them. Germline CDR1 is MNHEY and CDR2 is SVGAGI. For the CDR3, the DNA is TGTGCCAGCAGTCCGGGAGAAGGACTTAGACGGTTCTTC. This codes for CASSPGEGLRRFF.

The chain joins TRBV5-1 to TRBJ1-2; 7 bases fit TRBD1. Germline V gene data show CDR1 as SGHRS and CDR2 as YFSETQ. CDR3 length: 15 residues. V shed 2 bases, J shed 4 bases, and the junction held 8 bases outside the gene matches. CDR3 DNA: TGCGCCAGCAGCTTAGGGGGCGAGGACTCCTATGGCTACACCTTC. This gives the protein CASSLGGEDSYGYTF.

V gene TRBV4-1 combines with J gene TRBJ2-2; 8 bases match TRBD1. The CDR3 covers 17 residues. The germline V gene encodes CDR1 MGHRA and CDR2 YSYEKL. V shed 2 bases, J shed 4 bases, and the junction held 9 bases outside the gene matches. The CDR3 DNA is TGCGCCAGCAGCCAAAGGCCCCCCACAGGGGGCACCGGGGAGCTGTTTTTT. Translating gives CASSQRPPTGGTGELFF.

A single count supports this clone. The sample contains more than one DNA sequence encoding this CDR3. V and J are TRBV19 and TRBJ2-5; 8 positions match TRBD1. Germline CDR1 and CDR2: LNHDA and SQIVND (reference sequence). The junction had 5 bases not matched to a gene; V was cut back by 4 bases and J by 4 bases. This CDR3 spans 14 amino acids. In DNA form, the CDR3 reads TGTGCCAGTAGTACACAGGGGGTGGGAGAGACCCAGTACTTC. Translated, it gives CASSTQGVGETQYF.

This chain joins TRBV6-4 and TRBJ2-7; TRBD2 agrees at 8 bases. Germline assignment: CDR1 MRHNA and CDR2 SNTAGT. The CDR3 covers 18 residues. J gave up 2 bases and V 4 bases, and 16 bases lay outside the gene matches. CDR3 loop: CASSVEDLLAGRTYEQYF. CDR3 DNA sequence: TGTGCCAGCAGTGTCGAAGACTTATTAGCGGGACGGACCTACGAGCAGTACTTC.

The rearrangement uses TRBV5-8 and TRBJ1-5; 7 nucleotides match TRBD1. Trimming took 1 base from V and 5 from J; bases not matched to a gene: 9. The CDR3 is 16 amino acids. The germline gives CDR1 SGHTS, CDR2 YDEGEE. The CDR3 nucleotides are TGTGCCAGCAGCTTGCAAACAGGGGCCTTAGATCAGCCCCAGCATTTT. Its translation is CASSLQTGALDQPQHF.

CDR3 region: CASSSSGGSEAFF. CDR3 bases: TGTGCCAGCAGTTCGTCAGGGGGCTCTGAAGCTTTCTTT. The rearrangement joins TRBV27 to TRBJ1-1, with 8 bases aligning to TRBD1. With 4 bases clipped from V and 6 bases from J, the junction kept 4 bases outside the gene matches. This CDR3 region has 13 residues. Germline CDR1 is MNHEY and CDR2 is SMNVEV (reference sequence).

The CDR3 DNA is TGTGCTAGTGGTTTGGTAGCAGGTGCAAACACCATATATTTT. Its protein is CASGLVAGANTIYF. The chain is built from TRBV12-5 and TRBJ1-3; D is unresolved. CDR1 and CDR2 from the germline V gene are LGHNT and FRNRAP. The V gene lost 0 bases and the J gene lost 6 bases, with 9 bases spanning the gap. The CDR3 covers 14 residues.

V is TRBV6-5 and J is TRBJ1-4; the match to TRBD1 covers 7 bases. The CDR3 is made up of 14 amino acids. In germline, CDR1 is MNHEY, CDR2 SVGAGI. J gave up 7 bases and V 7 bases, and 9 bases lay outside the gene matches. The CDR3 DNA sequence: TGTGCCAGCATCACAGGGGAAACTCGTGAAAAACTGTTTTTT. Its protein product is CASITGETREKLFF.

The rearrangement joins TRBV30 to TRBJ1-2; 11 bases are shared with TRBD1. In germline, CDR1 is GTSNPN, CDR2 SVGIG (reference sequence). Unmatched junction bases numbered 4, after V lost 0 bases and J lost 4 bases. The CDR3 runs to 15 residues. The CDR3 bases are TGTGCCTGGAGTGTAAGGACAGGGGGCGGCTATGGCTACACCTTC. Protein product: CAWSVRTGGGYGYTF.

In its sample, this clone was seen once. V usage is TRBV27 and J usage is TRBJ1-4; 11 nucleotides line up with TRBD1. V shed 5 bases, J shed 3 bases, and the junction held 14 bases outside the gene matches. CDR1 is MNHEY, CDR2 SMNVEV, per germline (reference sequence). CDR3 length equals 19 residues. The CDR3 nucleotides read TGTGCCAGCAGTGACCTCCCGGGACAGGGGGTTCTGGCTAATGAAAAACTGTTTTTT. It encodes CASSDLPGQGVLANEKLFF.

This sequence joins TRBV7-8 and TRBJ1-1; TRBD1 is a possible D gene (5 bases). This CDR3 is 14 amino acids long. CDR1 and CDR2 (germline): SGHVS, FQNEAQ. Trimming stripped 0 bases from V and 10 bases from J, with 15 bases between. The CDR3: CASSLAMGLYTAFF. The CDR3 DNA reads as TGTGCCAGCAGCTTAGCGATGGGACTCTACACAGCTTTCTTT.

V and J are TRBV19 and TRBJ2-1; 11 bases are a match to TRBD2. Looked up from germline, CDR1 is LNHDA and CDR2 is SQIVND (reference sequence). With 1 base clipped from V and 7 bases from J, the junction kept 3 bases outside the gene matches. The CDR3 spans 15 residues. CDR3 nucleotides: TGTGCCAGTAGTATAGCGACTAGCGGGACTAATGAGCAGTTCTTC. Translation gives CASSIATSGTNEQFF.

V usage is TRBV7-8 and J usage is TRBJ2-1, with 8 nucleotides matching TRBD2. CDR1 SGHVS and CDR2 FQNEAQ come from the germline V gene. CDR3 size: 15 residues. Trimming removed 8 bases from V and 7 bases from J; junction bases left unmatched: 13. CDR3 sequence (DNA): TGTGCCAGCTTCGAACCTGCGCGGGAGGTTAATGAGCAGTTCTTC. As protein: CASFEPAREVNEQFF. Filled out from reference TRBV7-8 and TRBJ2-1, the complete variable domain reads GAGVSQSPRYKVAKRGQDVALRCDPISGHVSLFWYQQALGQGPEFLTYFQNEAQLDKSGLPSDRFFAERPEGSVSTLKIQRTQQEDSAVYLCASFEPAREVNEQFFGPGTRLTVL.

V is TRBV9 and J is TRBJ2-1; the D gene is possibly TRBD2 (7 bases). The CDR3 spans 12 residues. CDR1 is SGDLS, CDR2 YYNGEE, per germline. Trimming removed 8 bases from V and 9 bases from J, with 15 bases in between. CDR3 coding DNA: TGTGCCAGGGCGGGGGCAACAGGTGAGCAGTTCTTC. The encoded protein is CARAGATGEQFF.

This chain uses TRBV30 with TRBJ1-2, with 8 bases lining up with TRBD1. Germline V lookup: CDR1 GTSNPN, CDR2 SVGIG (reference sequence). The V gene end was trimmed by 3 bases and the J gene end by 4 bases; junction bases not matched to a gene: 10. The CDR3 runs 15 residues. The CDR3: CAWSRRQGQGYGYTF. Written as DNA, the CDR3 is TGTGCCTGGAGCCGAAGACAGGGGCAGGGCTATGGCTACACCTTC.

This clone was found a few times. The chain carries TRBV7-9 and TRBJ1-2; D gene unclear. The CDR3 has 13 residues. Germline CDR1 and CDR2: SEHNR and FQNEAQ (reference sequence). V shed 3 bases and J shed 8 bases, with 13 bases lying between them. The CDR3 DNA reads TGTGCCAGCAGCTTTCGTCCAGCGGACGGCTACACCTTC. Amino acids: CASSFRPADGYTF.

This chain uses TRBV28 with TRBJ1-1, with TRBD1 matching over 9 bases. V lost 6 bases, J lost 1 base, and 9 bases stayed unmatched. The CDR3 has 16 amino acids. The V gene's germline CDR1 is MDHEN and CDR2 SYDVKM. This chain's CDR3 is CASRDWGTGRNTEAFF. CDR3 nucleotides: TGTGCCAGCAGGGATTGGGGGACAGGGCGGAACACTGAAGCTTTCTTT.

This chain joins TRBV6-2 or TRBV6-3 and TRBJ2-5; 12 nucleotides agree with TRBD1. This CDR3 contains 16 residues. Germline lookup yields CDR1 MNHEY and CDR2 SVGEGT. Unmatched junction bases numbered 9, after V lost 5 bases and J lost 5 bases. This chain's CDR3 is CASSQRDRGRGETQYF. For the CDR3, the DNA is TGTGCCAGCAGTCAAAGGGACAGGGGGCGAGGGGAGACCCAGTACTTC.

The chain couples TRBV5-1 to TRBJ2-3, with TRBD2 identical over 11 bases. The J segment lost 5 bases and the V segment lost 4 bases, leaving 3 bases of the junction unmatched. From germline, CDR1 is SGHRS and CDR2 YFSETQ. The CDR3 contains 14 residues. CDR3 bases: TGCGCCAGCAGCATGGGGACTAGCGGAGATACGCAGTATTTT. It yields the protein CASSMGTSGDTQYF.

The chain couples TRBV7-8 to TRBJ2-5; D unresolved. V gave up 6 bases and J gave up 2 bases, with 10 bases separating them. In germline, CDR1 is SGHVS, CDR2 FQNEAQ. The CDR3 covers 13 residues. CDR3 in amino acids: CASSSGQQETQYF. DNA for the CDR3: TGTGCCAGCAGTAGTGGGCAGCAAGAGACCCAGTACTTC.

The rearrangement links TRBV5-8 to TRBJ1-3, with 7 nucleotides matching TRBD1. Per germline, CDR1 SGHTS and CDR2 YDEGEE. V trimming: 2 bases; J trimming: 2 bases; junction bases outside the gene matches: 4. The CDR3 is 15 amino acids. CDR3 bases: TGTGCCAGCAGCTTTGACAGGGCGGCTGGAAACACCATATATTTT. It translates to CASSFDRAAGNTIYF.

The CDR3 DNA reads TGTGCCAGTAGTATAGTCCAGGGGGGTCCATCCCATGAGCAGTTCTTC. Amino acids: CASSIVQGGPSHEQFF. This chain links TRBV19 with TRBJ2-1; D is perhaps TRBD1 (7 bases). The germline V gene has CDR1 LNHDA and CDR2 SQIVND (reference sequence). The CDR3 has 16 residues. Trimming took off 1 base at V and 8 bases at J, with 18 bases between the two ends.

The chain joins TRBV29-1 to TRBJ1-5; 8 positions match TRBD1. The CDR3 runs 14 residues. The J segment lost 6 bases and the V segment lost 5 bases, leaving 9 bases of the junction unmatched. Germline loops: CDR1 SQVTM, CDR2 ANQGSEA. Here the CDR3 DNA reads TGCAGCGTTAATACAGGGGGGATGGGTCAGCCCCAGCATTTT. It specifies CSVNTGGMGQPQHF.

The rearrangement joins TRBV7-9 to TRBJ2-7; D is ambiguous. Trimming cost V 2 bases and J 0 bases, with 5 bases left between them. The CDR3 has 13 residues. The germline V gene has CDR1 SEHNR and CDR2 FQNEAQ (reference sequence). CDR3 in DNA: TGTGCCAGCAGCTTACAGAACTCCTACGAGCAGTACTTC. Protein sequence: CASSLQNSYEQYF.

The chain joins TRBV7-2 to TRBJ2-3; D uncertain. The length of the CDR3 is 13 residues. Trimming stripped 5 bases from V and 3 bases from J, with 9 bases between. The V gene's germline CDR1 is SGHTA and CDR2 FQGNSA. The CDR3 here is CASSIQTTDTQYF. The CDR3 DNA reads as TGTGCCAGCAGCATTCAGACTACAGATACGCAGTATTTT.

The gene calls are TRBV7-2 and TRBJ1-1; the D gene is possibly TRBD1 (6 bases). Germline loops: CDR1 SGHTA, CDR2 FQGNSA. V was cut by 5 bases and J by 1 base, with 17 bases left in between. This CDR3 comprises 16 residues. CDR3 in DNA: TGTGCCAGCAGCCCCTCATCACTACAGGGGAACACTGAAGCTTTCTTT. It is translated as CASSPSSLQGNTEAFF. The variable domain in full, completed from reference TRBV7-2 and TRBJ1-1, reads GAGVSQSPSNKVTEKGKDVELRCDPISGHTALYWYRQSLGQGLEFLIYFQGNSAPDKSGLPSDRFSAERTGGSVSTLTIQRTQQEDSAVYLCASSPSSLQGNTEAFFGQGTRLTVV.

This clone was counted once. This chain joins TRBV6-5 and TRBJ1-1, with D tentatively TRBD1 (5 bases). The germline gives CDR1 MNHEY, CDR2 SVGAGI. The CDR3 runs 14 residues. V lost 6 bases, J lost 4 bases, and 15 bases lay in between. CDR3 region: CASSSSDRSTEAFF. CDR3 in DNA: TGTGCCAGCAGCTCCTCTGACAGAAGCACTGAAGCTTTCTTT.

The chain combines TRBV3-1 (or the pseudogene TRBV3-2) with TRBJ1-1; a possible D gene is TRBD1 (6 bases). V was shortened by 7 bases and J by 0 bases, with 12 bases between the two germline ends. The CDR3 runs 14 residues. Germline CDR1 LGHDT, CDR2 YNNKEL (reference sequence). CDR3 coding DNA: TGTGCCAGCAAGCAGACAGGTATGAACACTGAAGCTTTCTTT. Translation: CASKQTGMNTEAFF.

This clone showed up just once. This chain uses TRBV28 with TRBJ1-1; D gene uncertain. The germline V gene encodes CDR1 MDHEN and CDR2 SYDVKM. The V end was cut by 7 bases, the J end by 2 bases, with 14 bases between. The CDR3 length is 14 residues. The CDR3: CASTLRHENTEAFF. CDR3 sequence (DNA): TGTGCCAGCACCTTGAGGCACGAAAACACTGAAGCTTTCTTT. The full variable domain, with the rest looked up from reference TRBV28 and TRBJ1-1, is DVKVTQSSRYLVKRTGEKVFLECVQDMDHENMFWYRQDPGLGLRLIYFSYDVKMKEKGDIPEGYSVSREKKERFSLILESASTNQTSMYLCASTLRHENTEAFFGQGTRLTVV.